Below are 3 T cell receptor beta chains sequenced from a single sample in a study of OX40 agonist ivuxolimab in advanced cancers. Profiled with immunoSEQ multiplex PCR; TCRdb holds only in-frame clones, not every one. Seen here are under 90,000 clones, around 83% observed once, and the top ten hold over 0.75%. The sample in question was CD4+ or CD8+ T cells sorted from blood, obtained in a trial of the OX40 agonist ivuxolimab. These receptors were obtained from an adult with an advanced solid tumor such as melanoma, head and neck, liver or kidney cancer.

The chain links TRBV2 to TRBJ1-2, with 7 bases aligning to TRBD1. The trim removed 6 bases at V and 8 bases at J, leaving 12 bases unmatched. The germline gives CDR1 SNHLY, CDR2 FYNNEI. CDR3 size: 14 residues. As DNA, the CDR3 is TGTGCCAGCAGCCTCACCGGACAGGCCGGAGGCTACACCTTC. Translation: CASSLTGQAGGYTF.

The chain uses TRBV29-1 and TRBJ1-1; tentative D call: TRBD1 (5 bases). The V gene's germline CDR1 is SQVTM and CDR2 ANQGSEA. The CDR3 has 16 amino acids. Trimming removed 5 bases at V and 7 bases at J, with 26 bases between. In DNA form, the CDR3 reads TGCAGCGTTAAAAGTAGCGACAGATCCGCGGGCATTGAAGCTTTCTTT. Translated: CSVKSSDRSAGIEAFF.

The chain is built from TRBV6-4 and TRBJ1-5; D is unclear. With 4 bases removed from V and 3 bases from J, the gap between germline ends came to 7 bases. CDR1 is MRHNA and CDR2 is SNTAGT in the germline V gene. The CDR3 runs 13 residues. The DNA of the CDR3 is TGTGCCAGCAGTGTTGAGGTCAATCAGCCCCAGCATTTT. The encoded protein is CASSVEVNQPQHF.